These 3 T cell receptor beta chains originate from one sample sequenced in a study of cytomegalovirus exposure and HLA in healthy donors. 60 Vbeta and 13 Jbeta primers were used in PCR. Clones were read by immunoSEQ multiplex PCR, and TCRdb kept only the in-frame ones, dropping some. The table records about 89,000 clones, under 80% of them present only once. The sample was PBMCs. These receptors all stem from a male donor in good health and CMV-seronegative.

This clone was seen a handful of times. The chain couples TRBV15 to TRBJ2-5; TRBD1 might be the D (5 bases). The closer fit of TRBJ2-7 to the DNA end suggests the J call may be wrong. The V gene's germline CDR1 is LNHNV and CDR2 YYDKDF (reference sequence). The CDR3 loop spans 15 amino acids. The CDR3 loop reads CATSRQSGMGNEQYF. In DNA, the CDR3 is TGTGCCACCAGCAGACAGTCAGGGATGGGGAACGAGCAGTACTTC.

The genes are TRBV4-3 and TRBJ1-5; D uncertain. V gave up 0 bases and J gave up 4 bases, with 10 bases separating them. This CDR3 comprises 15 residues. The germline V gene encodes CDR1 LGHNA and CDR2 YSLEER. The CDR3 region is CASSQDLAGNQPQHF. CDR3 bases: TGCGCCAGCAGCCAAGATTTGGCAGGAAATCAGCCCCAGCATTTT.

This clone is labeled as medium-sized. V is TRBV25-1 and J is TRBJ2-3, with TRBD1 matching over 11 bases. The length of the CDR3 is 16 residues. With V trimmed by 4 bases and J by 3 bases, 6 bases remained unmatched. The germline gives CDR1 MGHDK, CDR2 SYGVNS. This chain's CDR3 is CASSGRGQGVTDTQYF. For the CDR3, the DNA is TGTGCCAGCAGTGGACGGGGACAGGGGGTAACAGATACGCAGTATTTT.